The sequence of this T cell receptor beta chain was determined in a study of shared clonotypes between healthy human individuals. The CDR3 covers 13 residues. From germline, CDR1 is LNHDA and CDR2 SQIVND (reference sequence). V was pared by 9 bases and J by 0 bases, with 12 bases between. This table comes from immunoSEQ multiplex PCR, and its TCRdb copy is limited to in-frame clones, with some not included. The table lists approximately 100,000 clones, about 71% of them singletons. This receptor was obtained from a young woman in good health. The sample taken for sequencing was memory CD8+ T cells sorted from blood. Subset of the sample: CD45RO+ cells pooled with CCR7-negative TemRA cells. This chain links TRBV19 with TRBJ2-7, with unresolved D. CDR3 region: CARSKQPSYEQYF. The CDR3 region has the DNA TGTGCCAGGAGCAAGCAGCCCTCCTACGAGCAGTACTTC.